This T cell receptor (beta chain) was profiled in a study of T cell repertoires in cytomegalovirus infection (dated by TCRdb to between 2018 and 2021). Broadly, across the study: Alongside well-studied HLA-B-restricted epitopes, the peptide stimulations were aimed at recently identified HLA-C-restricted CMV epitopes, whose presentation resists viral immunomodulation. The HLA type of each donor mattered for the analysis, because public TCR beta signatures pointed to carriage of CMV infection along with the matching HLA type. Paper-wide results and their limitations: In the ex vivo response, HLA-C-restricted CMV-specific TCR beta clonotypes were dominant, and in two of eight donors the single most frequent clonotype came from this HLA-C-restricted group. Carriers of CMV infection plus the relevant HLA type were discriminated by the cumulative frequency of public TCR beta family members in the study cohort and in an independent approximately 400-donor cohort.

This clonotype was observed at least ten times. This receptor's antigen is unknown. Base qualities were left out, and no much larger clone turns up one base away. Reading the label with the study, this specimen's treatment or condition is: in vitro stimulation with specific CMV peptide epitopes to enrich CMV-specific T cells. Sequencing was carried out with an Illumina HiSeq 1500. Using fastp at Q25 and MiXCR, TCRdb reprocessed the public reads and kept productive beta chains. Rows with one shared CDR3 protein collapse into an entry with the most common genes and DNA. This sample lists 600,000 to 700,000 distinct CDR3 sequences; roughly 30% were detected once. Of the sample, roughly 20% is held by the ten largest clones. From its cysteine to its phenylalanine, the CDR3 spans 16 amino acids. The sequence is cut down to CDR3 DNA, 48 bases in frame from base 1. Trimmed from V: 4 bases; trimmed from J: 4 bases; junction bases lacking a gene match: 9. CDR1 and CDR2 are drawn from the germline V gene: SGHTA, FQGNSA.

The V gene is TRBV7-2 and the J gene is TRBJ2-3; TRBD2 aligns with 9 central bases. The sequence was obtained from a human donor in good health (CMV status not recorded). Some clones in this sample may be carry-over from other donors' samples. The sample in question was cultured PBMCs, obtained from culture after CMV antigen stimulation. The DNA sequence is TGTGCCAGCAGCTCCCGACTAGCGGAAACTCCAGATACGCAGTATTTT. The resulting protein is CASSSRLAETPDTQYF.